This entry features one TCR beta chain sequence. Time point here: pretreatment peripheral blood. In germline, CDR1 is KGHSH, CDR2 LQKENI. The CDR3 has 16 amino acids. The V segment lost 4 bases and the J segment 1 base; nucleotides outside the gene matches: 6. The repertoire was sequenced with immunoSEQ multiplex PCR; TCRdb's copy has only in-frame clones and lacks some. The sample lists 45,000 to 70,000 clones, approximately 85% occurring once. The data were obtained in a study of PD-L1 blockade in urothelial cancer. As for the study in general: Patients went on atezolizumab in the mid-2010s, receiving 1,200 mg intravenously every 3 weeks.

The V call is TRBV18, the J call TRBJ2-2; 7 bases line up with TRBD1. This sequence was found in a man aged 70-80 years with urothelial cancer. Material: PBMCs, obtained around atezolizumab (anti-PD-L1) treatment. CDR3 region: CASSLYTGENTGELFF. For the CDR3, the DNA is TGTGCCAGCTCACTCTACACAGGGGAGAACACCGGGGAGCTGTTTTTT.